This T cell receptor (beta chain) was observed in a study of shared clonotypes between healthy human individuals. The CDR3 runs to 12 residues. Germline V gene sequence: CDR1 SQVTM, CDR2 ANQGSEA. V was shortened by 6 bases and J by 1 base, with 10 bases between the two germline ends. Terminally differentiated effector memory CD45RA+ cells were excluded from the naive CD8 cells, which were CD45RO-negative and positively selected for CCR7. A single count supports this clone. Other DNA sequences in this sample translate to the same CDR3. Produced via immunoSEQ multiplex PCR; TCRdb's table is partial and in-frame only. The sample contains just over 2,000,000 clones, roughly 94% of which appear only once.

This chain links TRBV29-1 with TRBJ2-7; D perhaps matches TRBD1 (6 bases). Sequencing was performed on naive CD8+ T cells sorted from blood. The receptor was isolated from a man aged 18 to 35 in good health. In DNA form, the CDR3 reads TGCAGCGTCAAGACAGGTTCCTACGAGCAGTACTTC. Translation: CSVKTGSYEQYF.